The sequence of this TCR beta chain was determined in a study of blood T cell repertoires in COVID-19. Overall study context: Both acute and convalescent COVID-19 samples were obtained from the United States, Italy and Spain. In each case, the material was cDNA or gDNA derived from T cells, B-cell-depleted T cells, or PBMCs.

How the authors handled the data: Amplification with reference gene primers provided the estimates of nucleated cell counts. Generated by immunoSEQ multiplex PCR, the TCRdb table keeps only in-frame clones and is missing some. V and J calls and clone size are as listed in that table; D and trimming were resolved from the DNA. The table lists over 150,000 clones, almost 85% of them singletons, with 13% to 15% in the top ten. The CDR3 spans 15 residues. The germline V gene encodes CDR1 MRHNA and CDR2 SNTAGT. The V and J ends lost 4 bases and 7 bases, in that order; junction bases with no gene match: 12.

Sequencing was performed on peripheral blood. The sequence was collected from a man aged 18 to 29 with active or convalescent COVID-19. The gene calls are TRBV6-4 and TRBJ1-2; TRBD1 aligns across 7 bases. CDR3 nucleotides: TGTGCCAGCAGTGCAACCACAGGGGCGAATCTTGGCTACACCTTC. Its translation: CASSATTGANLGYTF.